The next 10 T cell receptor beta chains were all read from a single sample in a study of PD-L1 blockade in urothelial cancer. The table came from immunoSEQ multiplex PCR; TCRdb's copy has only in-frame clones and leaves some out. The table has about 39,000 clones, about 89% seen once; the top ten hold about 11%. Noted time point: pretreatment peripheral blood. Here the sequenced sample was PBMCs, taken around atezolizumab (anti-PD-L1) treatment. The receptor set was obtained from a woman aged 55-69 years with urothelial cancer.

In this sample, this clone turned up once. The chain has TRBV18 and TRBJ2-7, with D perhaps matching TRBD1 (6 bases). The germline CDR1 and CDR2 sequences are KGHSH and LQKENI. The CDR3 runs 13 residues. Deletions cut 6 bases from V and 6 bases from J, with 15 bases between. The CDR3 is CASSLDRGGEQYF. CDR3 sequence (DNA): TGTGCCAGCTCGTTGGATCGAGGGGGCGAGCAGTACTTC. The whole variable domain, remainder taken from reference TRBV18 and TRBJ2-7, is NAGVMQNPRHLVRRRGQEARLRCSPMKGHSHVYWYRQLPEEGLKFMVYLQKENIIDESGMPKERFSAEFPKEGPSILRIQQVVRGDSAAYFCASSLDRGGEQYFGPGTRLTVT.

V and J are TRBV29-1 and TRBJ2-5; 8 bases fit TRBD1. This CDR3 is built from 12 residues. Germline CDR1 reads SQVTM; CDR2 reads ANQGSEA. Trimming removed 4 bases from V and 4 bases from J; junction bases left unmatched: 2. The CDR3: CSVAGGVETQYF. CDR3 sequence (DNA): TGCAGCGTTGCAGGGGGCGTAGAGACCCAGTACTTC.

The genes are TRBV5-6 and TRBJ2-7, with 16 bases that match TRBD2. The CDR3 is made up of 16 amino acids. The V and J ends lost 4 bases and 4 bases, in that order; junction bases with no gene match: 5. CDR1 and CDR2 (germline): SGHDT, YYEEEE. CDR3 DNA sequence: TGTGCCAGCAGCCTAGGGACTAGCGGGAGGGCTTACGAGCAGTACTTC. Translation gives CASSLGTSGRAYEQYF.

V gene TRBV7-9 combines with J gene TRBJ2-7; TRBD2 is a possible D gene (6 bases). The V end lost 0 bases, the J end lost 7 bases, and 13 bases lay between the germline ends. The CDR3 has 14 residues. The V gene's germline CDR1 is SEHNR and CDR2 FQNEAQ (reference sequence). The CDR3 region is CASSLAGGAGEQYF. The DNA of the CDR3 is TGTGCCAGCAGCTTAGCGGGGGGTGCGGGTGAGCAGTACTTC.

The V gene is TRBV7-8, the J gene TRBJ2-1; D gene uncertain. CDR1 and CDR2 from the germline V gene are SGHVS and FQNEAQ. V lost 7 bases, J lost 0 bases, and 13 bases lay in between. The CDR3 sequence is 15 residues long. This CDR3 reads CASKPRGSSYNEQFF. As DNA, the CDR3 is TGTGCCAGCAAGCCCCGCGGAAGCTCCTACAATGAGCAGTTCTTC.

The V gene is TRBV13, the J gene TRBJ2-3, with D maybe TRBD2 (5 bases). V gave up 5 bases and J gave up 0 bases, with 18 bases separating them. Per the germline V gene, CDR1 is PRHDT and CDR2 is FYEKMQ (reference sequence). The CDR3 has 17 amino acids. CDR3 protein: CASSLGHGGWSTDTQYF. CDR3 DNA sequence: TGTGCCAGCAGCCTTGGTCATGGCGGGTGGAGCACAGATACGCAGTATTTT.

This rearrangement joins TRBV28 to TRBJ2-1; D is unclear. The V gene's germline CDR1 is MDHEN and CDR2 SYDVKM. This CDR3 spans 17 amino acids. Trimming took off 5 bases at V and 9 bases at J, with 26 bases between the two ends. CDR3 DNA sequence: TGTGCCAGCAGTCCTCACGGTGTCACCCCCCGCGATGGTGAGCAGTTCTTC. As protein: CASSPHGVTPRDGEQFF.

The chain employs TRBV15 and TRBJ2-3; 9 bases agree with TRBD1. The CDR3 runs 18 residues. The V segment lost 0 bases and the J segment 4 bases; nucleotides outside the gene matches: 11. Per germline, CDR1 LNHNV and CDR2 YYDKDF (reference sequence). CDR3 nucleotide sequence: TGTGCCACCAGCAGAGATTCGTCCGGGACAGGGCGAGCAGATACGCAGTATTTT. This gives the protein CATSRDSSGTGRADTQYF.

The chain has TRBV2 and TRBJ1-5; D is unclear. Trimming took off 6 bases at V and 2 bases at J, with 11 bases between the two ends. Germline V CDR1 and CDR2: SNHLY, FYNNEI. The CDR3 runs 14 residues. The CDR3 region is CASRGRVGNQPQHF. As DNA, the CDR3 is TGTGCCAGCAGAGGCCGGGTTGGCAATCAGCCCCAGCATTTT.

The chain carries TRBV5-4 and TRBJ2-7, with 9 bases lining up with TRBD2. The ends lost 5 bases at V and 0 bases at J; junction bases unmatched: 6. CDR3 length: 15 residues. The germline V gene has CDR1 SGHNT and CDR2 YYREEE (reference sequence). CDR3 DNA: TGTGCCAGCAGTCGACTAGCGGAGAGCTCCTACGAGCAGTACTTC. It encodes CASSRLAESSYEQYF. Complete variable domain (other parts from reference TRBV5-4 and TRBJ2-7): ETGVTQSPTHLIKTRGQQVTLRCSSQSGHNTVSWYQQALGQGPQFIFQYYREEENGRGNFPPRFSGLQFPNYSSELNVNALELDDSALYLCASSRLAESSYEQYFGPGTRLTVT.